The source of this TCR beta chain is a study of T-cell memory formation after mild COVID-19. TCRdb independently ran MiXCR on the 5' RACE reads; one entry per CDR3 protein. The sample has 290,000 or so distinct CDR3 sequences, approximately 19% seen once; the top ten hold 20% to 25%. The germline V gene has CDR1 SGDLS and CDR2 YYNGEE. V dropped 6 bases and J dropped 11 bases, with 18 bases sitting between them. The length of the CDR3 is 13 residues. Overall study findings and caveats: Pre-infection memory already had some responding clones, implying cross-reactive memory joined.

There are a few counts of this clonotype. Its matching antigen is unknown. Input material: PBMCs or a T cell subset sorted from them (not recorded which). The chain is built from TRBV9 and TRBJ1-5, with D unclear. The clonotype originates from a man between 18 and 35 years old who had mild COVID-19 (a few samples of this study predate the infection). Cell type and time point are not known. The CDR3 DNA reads TGTGCCAGCATGGGAGGTACCATGTACGCCCAGCATTTT. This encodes CASMGGTMYAQHF.